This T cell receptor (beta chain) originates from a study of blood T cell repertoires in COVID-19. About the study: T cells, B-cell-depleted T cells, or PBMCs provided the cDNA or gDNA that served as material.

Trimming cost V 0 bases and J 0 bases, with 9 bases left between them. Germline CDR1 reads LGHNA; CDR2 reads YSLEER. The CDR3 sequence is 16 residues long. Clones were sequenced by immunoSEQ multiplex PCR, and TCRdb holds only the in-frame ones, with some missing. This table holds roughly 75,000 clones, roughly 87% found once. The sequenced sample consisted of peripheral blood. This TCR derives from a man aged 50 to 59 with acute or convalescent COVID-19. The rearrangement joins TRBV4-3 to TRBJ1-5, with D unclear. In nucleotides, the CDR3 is TGCGCCAGCAGCCAAGATGTCCAAAATAGCAATCAGCCCCAGCATTTT. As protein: CASSQDVQNSNQPQHF.